The next 25 T cell receptor beta chains were all read from a single sample in a study of shared clonotypes between healthy human individuals. The table came from immunoSEQ multiplex PCR; TCRdb's copy has only in-frame clones and leaves some out. Here the sample spans roughly 500,000 clones, about 84% being singletons. Sequencing was done on a sample of PBMCs. Receptors originate from a woman aged 40-49 years in good health. Some clones in this sample may be carry-over from other donors' samples.

The chain has TRBV5-4 and TRBJ1-2; no definite D call. V lost 5 bases to trimming and J lost 5 bases, with 22 bases between them. The germline V gene encodes CDR1 SGHNT and CDR2 YYREEE (reference sequence). There are 16 residues in the CDR3. The CDR3 DNA reads TGTGCCAGCAGTACGGACCCTACAGCCTCCTTTTATGGCTACACCTTC. The encoded protein is CASSTDPTASFYGYTF.

The genes are TRBV25-1 and TRBJ2-5; D is ambiguous. CDR3 length equals 13 residues. The V end lost 5 bases, the J end lost 3 bases, and 10 bases lay between the germline ends. The germline CDR1 and CDR2 sequences are MGHDK and SYGVNS. The CDR3 DNA reads as TGTGCCAGCAGTTGGTCCGCTGAAGAGACCCAGTACTTC. This sequence encodes CASSWSAEETQYF.

The J gene is TRBJ2-1, the V gene TRBV6-6; D is tentatively TRBD1 or TRBD2 (5 bases each). The length of the CDR3 is 15 residues. The germline V and J ends were trimmed by 2 bases and 9 bases, with 17 bases remaining between them. Per germline, CDR1 MNHNY and CDR2 SVGAGI (reference sequence). The CDR3 nucleotides read TGTGCCAGCAGTTACGGGACCCGAGAGGGTGGTGAGCAGTTCTTC. Protein sequence: CASSYGTREGGEQFF.

Comments on this clone: A far larger clone is a single base away, which makes a read error likely. This CDR3 is also generated by other DNA sequences in the sample. The V and J genes are TRBV2 and TRBJ1-4; possible D gene TRBD1, 6 bases. Germline lookup yields CDR1 SNHLY and CDR2 FYNNEI. The CDR3 covers 14 residues. The CDR3 DNA is TGTGCCAGCAGTGCTCAGGGGTCTAATGAAAAGCTGTTTTTT. Its protein product is CASSAQGSNEKLFF.

The rearrangement uses TRBV7-9 and TRBJ1-2; D ambiguous. CDR3 length: 16 amino acids. CDR1 is SEHNR, CDR2 FQNEAQ, per germline (reference sequence). V was trimmed by 5 bases and J by 5 bases, leaving 21 bases between them. CDR3 amino acids: CASSPRRTSLKYGYTF. The CDR3 region has the DNA TGTGCCAGCAGCCCTAGGCGGACCTCTCTAAAATATGGCTACACCTTC.

The gene calls are TRBV30 and TRBJ1-1; D perhaps matches TRBD1 (6 bases). Trimming took off 3 bases at V and 4 bases at J, with 12 bases between the two ends. Per germline, CDR1 GTSNPN and CDR2 SVGIG (reference sequence). The CDR3 is made up of 13 amino acids. This CDR3 is CAWRVRGGTEAFF. The CDR3 region has the DNA TGTGCCTGGAGGGTCAGGGGTGGCACTGAAGCTTTCTTT.

The gene calls are TRBV19 and TRBJ1-2; 7 nucleotides agree with TRBD1. Germline V gene data show CDR1 as LNHDA and CDR2 as SQIVND (reference sequence). V lost 3 bases to trimming and J lost 0 bases; unmatched junction nucleotides: 7. This CDR3 contains 16 residues. CDR3 region: CASSMTGQVTNYGYTF. The CDR3 bases are TGTGCCAGTAGTATGACAGGGCAAGTTACTAACTATGGCTACACCTTC.

This clone was picked up one time. The gene calls are TRBV6-1 and TRBJ2-7; tentatively, D is TRBD2 (6 bases). Germline V gives CDR1 MNHNS, CDR2 SASEGT. V lost 2 bases and J lost 4, with 15 bases in between. CDR3 length equals 15 residues. The CDR3 reads CASSEMGQGGYEQYF. CDR3 DNA: TGTGCCAGCAGTGAAATGGGGCAGGGAGGATACGAGCAGTACTTC.

A single count supports this clone. This chain uses TRBV27 with TRBJ2-1; 12 nucleotides agree with TRBD2. Germline-derived CDR1 and CDR2 are MNHEY and SMNVEV (reference sequence). The J segment lost 8 bases and the V segment lost 5 bases, leaving 7 bases of the junction unmatched. The CDR3 has 15 residues. The CDR3 here is CASSLGLAGQYEQFF. In DNA, the CDR3 is TGTGCCAGCAGTCTGGGACTAGCGGGCCAATATGAGCAGTTCTTC.

The DNA for the CDR3 is TGTGCCATCAGTGAGGGACTAGGAGGGACCTACGAGCAGTACTTC. The encoded protein is CAISEGLGGTYEQYF. The genes are TRBV10-3 and TRBJ2-7; 7 bases are shared with TRBD2. There are 15 residues in the CDR3. The ends lost 2 bases at V and 2 bases at J; junction bases unmatched: 6. CDR1 ENHRY and CDR2 SYGVKD come from the germline V gene.

This chain joins TRBV27 and TRBJ2-2; D gene uncertain. V was pared by 6 bases and J by 2 bases, with 10 bases between. The CDR3 length is 14 residues. Germline V gene lookup returns CDR1 MNHEY and CDR2 SMNVEV (reference sequence). Here the CDR3 DNA reads TGTGCCAGCAGACCGACTGGAAACACCGGGGAGCTGTTTTTT. Translating gives CASRPTGNTGELFF.

V gene TRBV7-6 combines with J gene TRBJ2-7; 8 nucleotides line up with TRBD2. CDR1 is SGHVS, CDR2 FNYEAQ, per germline. The CDR3 loop spans 19 amino acids. Germline trimming cut 5 bases from V and 3 bases from J; bases unmatched to any gene: 21. The CDR3 sequence: CASSPQGGPGREVNYEQYF. The CDR3 DNA follows: TGTGCCAGCAGCCCACAAGGGGGGCCCGGGCGGGAGGTTAACTACGAGCAGTACTTC.

The J gene is TRBJ2-7, the V gene TRBV5-1; TRBD2 is a possible D gene (6 bases). Per germline, CDR1 SGHRS and CDR2 YFSETQ. CDR3 length equals 15 residues. Trimming left V 5 bases short and J 2 bases short, with 17 bases between. CDR3 coding DNA: TGCGCCAGCAGGGTAGATGGGGGAGGACCCTACGAGCAGTACTTC. Amino acids: CASRVDGGGPYEQYF.

Concerning this clone: A far more abundant clone sits one base away, making this likely a read error. The chain uses TRBV28 and TRBJ2-2; no firm D call. CDR3 length: 14 residues. Trimming removed 8 bases from V and 3 bases from J, with 13 bases in between. The germline gives CDR1 MDHEN, CDR2 SYDVKM. This chain's CDR3 is CASRPRCHTGELFF. The CDR3 DNA follows: TGTGCCAGCCGCCCCCGATGCCACACCGGGGAGCTGTTTTTT.

The rearrangement uses TRBV27 and TRBJ2-7; 11 bases line up with TRBD2. J lost 2 bases, V lost 2 bases, and 8 bases had no gene match. This CDR3 comprises 17 residues. The germline V gene has CDR1 MNHEY and CDR2 SMNVEV (reference sequence). CDR3 DNA sequence: TGTGCCAGCAGTTTACGGCTAGCGGGAGGTGAGACCTACGAGCAGTACTTC. This gives the protein CASSLRLAGGETYEQYF.

J is TRBJ2-7 and V is TRBV5-1, with D unresolved. Trimming cost V 0 bases and J 2 bases, with 9 bases left between them. The CDR3 has 14 residues. Germline lookup yields CDR1 SGHRS and CDR2 YFSETQ. The CDR3 DNA reads as TGCGCCAGCAGCTTGGTAGCCAGTCCCTACGAGCAGTACTTC. This translates into CASSLVASPYEQYF.

A remark on this clone: A read error likely explains this, since a far larger clone differs by one base. The chain carries TRBV27 and TRBJ1-1; maybe TRBD1 (5 bases). V dropped 2 bases and J dropped 6 bases, with 13 bases sitting between them. The CDR3 length is 14 residues. Germline assignment: CDR1 MNHEY and CDR2 SMNVEV (reference sequence). The CDR3 spells CASSLVRGGAEAFF. In DNA, the CDR3 is TGTGCCAGCAGTTTAGTCCGGGGAGGGGCTGAAGCTTTCTTT.

In this sample, this clone turned up once. This likely traces to a read error, being one base from a far larger clone. The rearrangement joins TRBV11-2 to TRBJ2-5; D unclear. Trimming took off 1 base at V and 0 bases at J, with 6 bases between the two ends. The CDR3 consists of 14 residues. Germline V gene data show CDR1 as SGHAT and CDR2 as FQNNGV. The CDR3 is CASSLGLNQETQYF. The CDR3, as DNA: TGTGCCAGCAGCTTAGGACTGAACCAAGAGACCCAGTACTTC.

This chain links TRBV10-3 with TRBJ2-3; 10 nucleotides line up with TRBD2. Per germline, CDR1 ENHRY and CDR2 SYGVKD. The CDR3 has 16 amino acids. J gave up 0 bases and V 11 bases, and 11 bases lay outside the gene matches. CDR3 sequence: CASGDSGRPSTDTQYF. The CDR3 bases are TGTGCCTCTGGTGATAGCGGGAGGCCTAGCACAGATACGCAGTATTTT.

Regarding this clone: This likely came from a read error, as a far larger clone is one base away. The same CDR3 can be traced to other DNA sequences in this sample. The chain carries TRBV28 and TRBJ1-3; a possible D gene is TRBD1 (5 bases). Germline CDR1 reads MDHEN; CDR2 reads SYDVKM. The CDR3 is 14 amino acids. CDR3 in amino acids: CASSNSGSGNTIYF. CDR3 in DNA: TGTGCCAGCAGCAACTCAGGGTCGGGAAACACTATATATTTT.

The V and J genes are TRBV2 and TRBJ2-6; no clear D. Germline V gene data show CDR1 as SNHLY and CDR2 as FYNNEI. The CDR3 sequence is 14 residues long. Deletions cut 0 bases from V and 0 bases from J, with 0 bases between. The CDR3 DNA sequence: TGTGCCAGCAGTGAAGCCTCTGGGGCCAACGTCCTGACTTTC. This translates into CASSEASGANVLTF.

This chain uses TRBV11-2 with TRBJ2-1; the D gene is possibly TRBD2 (5 bases). The ends were cut back, 5 bases at V and 7 bases at J, with 21 bases in the middle. The CDR3 contains 16 residues. The V gene's germline CDR1 is SGHAT and CDR2 FQNNGV. The CDR3 DNA reads TGTGCCAGCAGCCGGACCCCGGGAAGTGCGGGTAATGAGCAGTTCTTC. It is translated as CASSRTPGSAGNEQFF.

This chain links TRBV7-2 with TRBJ2-5; possible D gene TRBD1, 5 bases. V lost 2 bases to trimming and J lost 3 bases, with 7 bases between them. The germline V gene has CDR1 SGHTA and CDR2 FQGNSA. The CDR3 is 13 residues long. The CDR3 DNA is TGTGCCAGCAGCTTATTAGGGGAAGAGACCCAGTACTTC. Its translation: CASSLLGEETQYF.

The chain combines TRBV7-2 with TRBJ2-7; a possible D gene is TRBD2 (6 bases). Germline lookup yields CDR1 SGHTA and CDR2 FQGNSA. The CDR3 length is 15 residues. V lost 1 base and J lost 3, with 13 bases in between. The CDR3 nucleotides are TGTGCCAGCAGCTTAGTCGGGGGAGTTGGCTACGAGCAGTACTTC. Translating gives CASSLVGGVGYEQYF.

This clone was picked up one time. The chain uses TRBV27 and TRBJ2-5; 11 bases are a match to TRBD2. Germline V gene sequence: CDR1 MNHEY, CDR2 SMNVEV (reference sequence). V shed 6 bases, J shed 1 base, and the junction held 1 base outside the gene matches. The CDR3 is 14 residues long. The CDR3 loop reads CASRLAGAQETQYF. As DNA, the CDR3 is TGTGCCAGCAGACTAGCGGGAGCCCAAGAGACCCAGTACTTC.